This TCR beta chain was captured in a study of blood T cell repertoires in COVID-19. Researchers sorted participants into cohorts using their self-reported clinical history. Trimming took off 5 bases at V and 2 bases at J, with 22 bases between the two ends. Per germline, CDR1 MNHEY and CDR2 SMNVEV (reference sequence). The CDR3 spans 18 residues. The assay was immunoSEQ multiplex PCR, and TCRdb's table has in-frame clones only and misses some. The table shows around 200,000 clones, with approximately 89% occurring only once. The clonotype comes from a woman under 30 who had recovered from COVID-19. Sequenced input: PBMCs or T cells enriched from blood (not recorded which). The chain carries TRBV27 and TRBJ2-1; tentatively, D is TRBD2 (5 bases). For the CDR3, the DNA is TGTGCCAGCAGTCCAACGGTCGCGGTCGGGGTGGCCTACAATGAGCAGTTCTTC. This encodes CASSPTVAVGVAYNEQFF.